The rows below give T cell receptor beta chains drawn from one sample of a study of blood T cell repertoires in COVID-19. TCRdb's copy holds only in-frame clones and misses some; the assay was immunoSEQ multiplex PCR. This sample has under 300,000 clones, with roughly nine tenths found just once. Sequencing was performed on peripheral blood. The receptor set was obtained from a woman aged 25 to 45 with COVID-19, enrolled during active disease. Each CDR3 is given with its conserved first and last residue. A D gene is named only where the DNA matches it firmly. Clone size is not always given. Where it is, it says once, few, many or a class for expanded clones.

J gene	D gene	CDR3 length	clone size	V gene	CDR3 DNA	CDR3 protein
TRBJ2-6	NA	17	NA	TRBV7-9	TGTGCCAGCAGCCCCCCCCTACGGTCGCGGGGGGCCAACGTCCTGACTTTC	CASSPPLRSRGANVLTF
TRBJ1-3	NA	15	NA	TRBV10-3	TGTGCCATCAGTGAGACAGGGTGGGCTGGAAACACCATATATTTT	CAISETGWAGNTIYF
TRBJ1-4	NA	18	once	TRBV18	TGTGCCAGCTCACTAGGACAGAAGTTGCTTGCAACTAATGAAAAACTGTTTTTT	CASSLGQKLLATNEKLFF
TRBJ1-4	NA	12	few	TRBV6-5	TGTGCCGGGGGGGAGGATAATGAAAAACTGTTTTTT	CAGGEDNEKLFF
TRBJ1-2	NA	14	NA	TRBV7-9	TGTGCCAGCAGCCGATCGGACAGAAACTATGGCTACACCTTC	CASSRSDRNYGYTF
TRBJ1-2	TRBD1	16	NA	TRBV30	TGTGCCTGTCCCCTCGGTCGAGGACAGGGGGCCTGGGGCTACACCTTC	CACPLGRGQGAWGYTF
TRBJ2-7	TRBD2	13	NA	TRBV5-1	TGCGCCAGCAGCTTGGCGGGGGGAAACGAGCAGTACTTC	CASSLAGGNEQYF
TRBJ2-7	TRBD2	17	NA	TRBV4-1	TGCGCCAGCAGCCAACTTTCGGGGAGCGGGGAGACCTACGAGCAGTACTTC	CASSQLSGSGETYEQYF
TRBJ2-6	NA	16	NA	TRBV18	TGTGCCAGCTCAGCGCGGGGGCGTCCTGGGGCCAACGTCCTGACTTTC	CASSARGRPGANVLTF
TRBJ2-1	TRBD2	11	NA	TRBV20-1	TGCAGTGCCTCGAGCGGGGGGGCTCAGTTCTTC	CSASSGGAQFF
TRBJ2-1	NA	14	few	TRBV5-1	TGCGCCAGCAGCGGGGGGAGCTCCTACAATGAGCAGTTCTTC	CASSGGSSYNEQFF
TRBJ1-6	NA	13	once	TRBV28	TGTGCCAGCCGCGGGGACTATAATTCACCCCTCCACTTT	CASRGDYNSPLHF
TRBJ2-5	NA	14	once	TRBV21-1	TGTGCCAGCGTCAGAGGCCCCTACCAAGAGACCCAGTACTTC	CASVRGPYQETQYF
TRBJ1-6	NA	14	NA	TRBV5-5	TGTGCCAGCAGCTTGGCTTCGGGGGATTCACCCCTCCACTTT	CASSLASGDSPLHF
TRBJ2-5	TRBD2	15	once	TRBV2	TGTGCCAGCAGCCCACTAGCGGGAGGTGTGGAGACCCAGTACTTC	CASSPLAGGVETQYF
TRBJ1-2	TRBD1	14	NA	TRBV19	TGTGCCAGTAGTACGGGACAGGGGGCAGGTGGCTACACCTTC	CASSTGQGAGGYTF
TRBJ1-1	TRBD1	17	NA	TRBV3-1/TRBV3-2	TGTGCCAGCAGCGCAAAACCCCGACAGGGGGCGTGGACTGAAGCTTTCTTT	CASSAKPRQGAWTEAFF
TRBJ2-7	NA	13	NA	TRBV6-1	TGTGCCAGCAGTGACCGAGGACACTACGAGCAGTACTTC	CASSDRGHYEQYF
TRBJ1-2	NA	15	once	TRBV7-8	TGTGCCAGCAGCTTACTCGGGAGAAACAACTATGGCTACACCTTC	CASSLLGRNNYGYTF
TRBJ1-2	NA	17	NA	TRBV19	TGTGCCAGTACCTTAACCTCCACTTTGACAGACTCCTATGGCTACACCTTC	CASTLTSTLTDSYGYTF
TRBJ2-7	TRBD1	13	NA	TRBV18	TGTGCCAGCTCACTGACAGGGGTCGACGAGCAGTACTTC	CASSLTGVDEQYF
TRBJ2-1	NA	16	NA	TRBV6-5	TGTGCCAGCAGTTACACGGACAGCTATTCCTACAATGAGCAGTTCTTC	CASSYTDSYSYNEQFF
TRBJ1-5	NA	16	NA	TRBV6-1	TGTGCCAGCAGTGATTACTCTCCGGGGTGGAATCAGCCCCAGCATTTT	CASSDYSPGWNQPQHF
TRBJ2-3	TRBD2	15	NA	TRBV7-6	TGTGCCAGCCCCCGGCGGGGGGGGCCGCTAGATACGCAGTATTTT	CASPRRGGPLDTQYF
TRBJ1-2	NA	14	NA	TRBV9	TGTGCCAGCAGCGTAGTATCCAGGGTGAGAGGCTACACCTTC	CASSVVSRVRGYTF
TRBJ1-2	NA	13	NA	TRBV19	TGTGCCAGTAGTATTGGAGCCCTCGGGGGCTACACCTTC	CASSIGALGGYTF
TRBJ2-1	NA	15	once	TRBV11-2	TGTGCCAGCAGCCGGCACTGGGCAGAGTACAATGAGCAGTTCTTC	CASSRHWAEYNEQFF
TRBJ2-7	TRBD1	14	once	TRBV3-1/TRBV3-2	TGTGCCAGCAGCCAAGGGACAGGGAGGTACGAGCAGTACTTC	CASSQGTGRYEQYF